This T cell receptor (beta chain) was identified in a study of cytomegalovirus exposure and HLA in healthy donors. Findings and caveats of the study: Roughly even sequencing depth across donors was the assumption behind the presence/absence analyses. Segments of the TCR beta V type were, in most cases, productive about 90% or about 30% of the time in an earlier analysis.

This clone was detected once. What it binds is unknown. This CDR3 has 15 amino acids. Germline values: CDR1 MNHEY, CDR2 SVGAGI. V was trimmed by 5 bases and J by 3 bases, leaving 13 bases between them. 13 Jbeta primers and 60 Vbeta primers were used for the PCR. Repertoires were generated with immunoSEQ multiplex PCR, while TCRdb's copy carries only in-frame clones and drops some. The table lists about 180,000 clones, roughly 87% of them singletons. This chain joins TRBV6-5 and TRBJ1-4, with D maybe TRBD1 (5 bases). The TCR originated in a man in his forties in good health and CMV-seronegative. The sequencing sample was made of PBMCs. Here the CDR3 DNA reads TGTGCCAGCAGTGGGAGCGGGGGATCTAATGAAAAACTGTTTTTT. Translated: CASSGSGGSNEKLFF.